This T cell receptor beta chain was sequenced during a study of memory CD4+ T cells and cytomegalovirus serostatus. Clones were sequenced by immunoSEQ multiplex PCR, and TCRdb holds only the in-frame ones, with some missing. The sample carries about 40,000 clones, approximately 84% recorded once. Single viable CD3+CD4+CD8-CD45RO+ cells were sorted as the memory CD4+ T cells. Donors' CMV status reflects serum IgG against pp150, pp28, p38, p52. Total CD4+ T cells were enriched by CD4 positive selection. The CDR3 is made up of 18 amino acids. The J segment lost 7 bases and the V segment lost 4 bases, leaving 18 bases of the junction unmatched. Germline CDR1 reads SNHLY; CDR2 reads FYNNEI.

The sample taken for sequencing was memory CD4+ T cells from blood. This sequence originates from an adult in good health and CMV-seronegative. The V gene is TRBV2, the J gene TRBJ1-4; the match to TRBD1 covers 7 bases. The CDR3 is CASSVTWDSRLSSEKLFF. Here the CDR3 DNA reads TGTGCCAGCAGTGTGACTTGGGACAGCAGACTAAGCAGTGAAAAACTGTTTTTT. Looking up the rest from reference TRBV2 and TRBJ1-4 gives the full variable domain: EPEVTQTPSHQVTQMGQEVILRCVPISNHLYFYWYRQILGQKVEFLVSFYNNEISEKSEIFDDQFSVERPDGSNFTLKIRSTKLEDSAMYFCASSVTWDSRLSSEKLFFGSGTQLSVL.